This T cell receptor (beta chain) was identified in a study of T cell changes during pregnancy in multiple sclerosis. TCRdb's table, derived via immunoSEQ multiplex PCR, lists solely in-frame clones and lacks some. The sample has under 50,000 clones, roughly nine tenths seen once. The CDR3 totals 14 residues. Germline V gene sequence: CDR1 MNHEY, CDR2 SVGAGI. V lost 1 base to trimming and J lost 6 bases; unmatched junction nucleotides: 5. This TCR was sampled from a female donor with multiple sclerosis, enrolled in a pregnancy study. Material: CD4+ T cells from peripheral blood mononuclear cells, obtained after pregnancy. This chain connects TRBV6-5 to TRBJ2-7; 8 bases fit TRBD2. CDR3 protein: CASSYYGREAEQYF. CDR3 bases: TGTGCCAGCAGTTACTACGGGCGGGAGGCCGAGCAGTACTTC.